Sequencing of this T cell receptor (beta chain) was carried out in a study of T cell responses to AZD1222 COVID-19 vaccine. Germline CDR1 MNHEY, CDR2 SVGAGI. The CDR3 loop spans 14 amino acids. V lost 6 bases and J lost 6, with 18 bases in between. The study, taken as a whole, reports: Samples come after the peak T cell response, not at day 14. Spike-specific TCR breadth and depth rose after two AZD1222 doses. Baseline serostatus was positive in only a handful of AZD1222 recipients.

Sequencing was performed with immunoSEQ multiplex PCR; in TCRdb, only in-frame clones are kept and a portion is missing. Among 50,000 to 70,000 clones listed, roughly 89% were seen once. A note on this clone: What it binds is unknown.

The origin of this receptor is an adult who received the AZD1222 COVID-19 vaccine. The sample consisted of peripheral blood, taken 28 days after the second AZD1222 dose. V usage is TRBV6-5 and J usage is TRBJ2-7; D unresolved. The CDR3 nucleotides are TGTGCCAGCAGCCAACGTCCCGAAGGTTCCGAGCAGTACTTC. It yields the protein CASSQRPEGSEQYF.